The 6 T cell receptor beta chains given below trace back to one sample, sequenced in a study of blood T cell repertoires in COVID-19. Assay used: immunoSEQ multiplex PCR; TCRdb lists only in-frame clones, some missing. Counted here are about 190,000 clones, around 79% occurring once; the ten biggest clones make up around an eighth. The sample comprised peripheral blood. The receptor source for this set is a woman aged 45-65 years with acute or convalescent COVID-19.

This rearrangement joins TRBV19 to TRBJ2-7; TRBD1 agrees at 9 bases. The trim removed 5 bases at V and 0 bases at J, leaving 8 bases unmatched. The CDR3 runs to 16 residues. Looked up from germline, CDR1 is LNHDA and CDR2 is SQIVND (reference sequence). The CDR3 nucleotides are TGTGCCAGTAGTCCAAGACAGGGGGAGCTCTCCTACGAGCAGTACTTC. Residues: CASSPRQGELSYEQYF.

The chain employs TRBV30 and TRBJ1-3; D is possibly TRBD1 (5 bases). Germline V gene lookup returns CDR1 GTSNPN and CDR2 SVGIG (reference sequence). Trimming removed 1 base at V and 8 bases at J, with 21 bases between. CDR3 length: 16 residues. The CDR3 here is CAWSAGSSGLVDTIYF. The CDR3 DNA reads TGTGCCTGGAGTGCTGGGTCGTCAGGGCTCGTGGACACCATATATTTT.

This clone appeared many times. The chain joins TRBV27 to TRBJ2-7, with 11 positions matching TRBD1. CDR1 and CDR2 from the germline V gene are MNHEY and SMNVEV (reference sequence). CDR3 size: 15 residues. The junction had 5 bases not matched to a gene; V was cut back by 4 bases and J by 3 bases. CDR3 sequence reads: CASSSGQGGIYEQYF. CDR3 bases: TGTGCCAGCAGTTCGGGACAGGGGGGCATCTACGAGCAGTACTTC.

This rearrangement joins TRBV6-1 to TRBJ1-2; 9 bases are shared with TRBD1. The length of the CDR3 is 14 residues. Germline V lookup: CDR1 MNHNS, CDR2 SASEGT. The V and J ends lost 3 bases and 7 bases, in that order; junction bases with no gene match: 6. The CDR3 sequence: CASSDRTGGFGYTF. The CDR3 coding sequence is TGTGCCAGCAGTGACCGTACAGGGGGCTTTGGCTACACCTTC.

As for this clone: Distinct nucleotide sequences in the sample also encode this CDR3. The gene calls are TRBV28 and TRBJ1-2; no reliable D call. The CDR3 has 13 amino acids. Looked up from germline, CDR1 is MDHEN and CDR2 is SYDVKM. Between the trimmed V and J ends, which lost 5 bases and 3 bases, there was a span of 10 bases. CDR3 sequence: CASSLQSYYGYTF. CDR3 nucleotides: TGTGCCAGCAGTCTACAGAGTTACTATGGCTACACCTTC.

The table lists this clone with a few counts. Germline is not matched at one junction end, which may reflect a read error. This chain links TRBV14 with TRBJ2-5, with 10 positions matching TRBD1. From germline, CDR1 is SGHDN and CDR2 FVKESK. The CDR3 consists of 11 residues. CDR3 in amino acids: CASSRWTGGDF. DNA for the CDR3: TGTGCCAGCAGCCGCTGGACAGGGGGAGACTTC.